This T cell receptor (beta chain) was captured in a study of T cell responses to AZD1222 COVID-19 vaccine. Whole-study results and caveats: Donors skewed white British and female; clonal diversity was possibly underestimated.

Method: immunoSEQ multiplex PCR; TCRdb's copy keeps in-frame clones and lacks some. The sample shows around 80,000 clones, 83% of them seen only once. The CDR3 loop spans 14 amino acids. Trimming shortened V by 0 bases and J by 1 base, and 7 bases separated the two germline ends. CDR1 SGHRS and CDR2 YFSETQ come from the germline V gene. This clone was counted only a few times. Its specificity is unknown. The chain has TRBV5-1 and TRBJ1-1; the D is unclear. The sequenced sample was peripheral blood, obtained 28 days after the second AZD1222 dose. This receptor was obtained from an adult who received the AZD1222 COVID-19 vaccine. Written as DNA, the CDR3 is TGCGCCAGCAGCTTGGGACAACAGAACACTGAAGCTTTCTTT. Residues: CASSLGQQNTEAFF.